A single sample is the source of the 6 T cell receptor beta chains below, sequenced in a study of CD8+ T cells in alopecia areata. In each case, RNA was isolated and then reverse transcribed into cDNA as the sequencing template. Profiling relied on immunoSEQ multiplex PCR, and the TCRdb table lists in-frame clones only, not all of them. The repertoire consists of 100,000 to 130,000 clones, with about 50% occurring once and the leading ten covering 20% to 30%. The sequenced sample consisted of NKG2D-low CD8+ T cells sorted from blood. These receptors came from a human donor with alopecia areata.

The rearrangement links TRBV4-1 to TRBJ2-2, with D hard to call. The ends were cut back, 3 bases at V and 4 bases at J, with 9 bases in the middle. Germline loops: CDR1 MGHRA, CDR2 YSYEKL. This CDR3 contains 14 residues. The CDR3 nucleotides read TGCGCCAGCAGCCAGATCGGTACCACCGGGGAGCTGTTTTTT. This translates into CASSQIGTTGELFF.

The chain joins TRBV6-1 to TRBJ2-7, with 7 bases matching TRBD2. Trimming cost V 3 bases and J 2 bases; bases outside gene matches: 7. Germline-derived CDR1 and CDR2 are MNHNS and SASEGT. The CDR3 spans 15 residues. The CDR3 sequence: CASSDLASGTYEQYF. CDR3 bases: TGTGCCAGCAGTGACCTCGCGAGCGGGACCTACGAGCAGTACTTC.

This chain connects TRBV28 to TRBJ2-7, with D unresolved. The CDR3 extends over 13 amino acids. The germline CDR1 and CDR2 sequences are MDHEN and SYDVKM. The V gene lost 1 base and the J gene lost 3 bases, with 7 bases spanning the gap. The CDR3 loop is CASSLSGVYEQYF. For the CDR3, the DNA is TGTGCCAGCAGTTTATCCGGAGTCTACGAGCAGTACTTC.

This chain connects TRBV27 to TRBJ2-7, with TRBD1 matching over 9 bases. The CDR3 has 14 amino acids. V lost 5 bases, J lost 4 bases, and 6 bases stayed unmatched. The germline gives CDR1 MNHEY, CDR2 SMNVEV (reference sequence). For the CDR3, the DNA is TGTGCCAGCAGTGCCGGGACAGGGACATACGAGCAGTACTTC. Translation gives CASSAGTGTYEQYF.

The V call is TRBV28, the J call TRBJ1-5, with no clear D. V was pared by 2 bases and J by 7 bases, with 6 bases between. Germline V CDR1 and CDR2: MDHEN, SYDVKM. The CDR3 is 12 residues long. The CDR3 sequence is CASSLAGQPQHF. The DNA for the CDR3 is TGTGCCAGCAGTTTAGCCGGGCAGCCCCAGCATTTT.

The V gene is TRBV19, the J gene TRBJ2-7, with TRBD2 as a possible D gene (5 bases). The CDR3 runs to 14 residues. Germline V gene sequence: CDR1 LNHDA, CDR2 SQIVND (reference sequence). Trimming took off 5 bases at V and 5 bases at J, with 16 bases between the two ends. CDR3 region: CASSHGERGHEQYF. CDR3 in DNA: TGTGCCAGTAGTCACGGGGAAAGAGGCCACGAGCAGTACTTC.